Presented here are 18 T cell receptor beta chains from one specimen sequenced in a study of CD8+CD57+ T cells in acquired aplastic anemia. Genomic DNA provided the template from which TCR beta VDJ and CDR3 profiles were obtained. MiXCR, run by TCRdb on the reads, gives a single entry per CDR3 protein. Altogether about 110,000 distinct CDR3 sequences are present, roughly 50% being singletons, with the ten largest covering under 35%. Sequencing used sorted CD4+, CD8+, or CD8+CD57+ T cells (not recorded which) from PBMCs. The receptors originated from a human donor in good health, serving as a control.

This clonotype was detected ten times or more. This chain joins TRBV7-9 and TRBJ1-2, with 8 bases fitting TRBD1. The CDR3 runs to 13 residues. With V trimmed by 5 bases and J by 3 bases, 2 bases remained unmatched. Germline CDR1 SEHNR, CDR2 FQNEAQ (reference sequence). DNA for the CDR3: TGTGCCAGCAGCCAGACAGGGGACTATGGCTACACCTTC. Protein: CASSQTGDYGYTF.

The J gene is TRBJ1-2, the V gene TRBV20-1, with D perhaps matching TRBD1 (5 bases). V was shortened by 0 bases and J by 5 bases, with 13 bases between the two germline ends. The CDR3 loop spans 14 amino acids. Germline V lookup: CDR1 DFQATT, CDR2 SNEGSKA (reference sequence). The CDR3 DNA sequence: TGCAGTGCTAGAGAGCCAGGGTTACATTATGGCTACACCTTC. Translation: CSAREPGLHYGYTF.

This chain joins TRBV27 and TRBJ1-4; 7 bases fit TRBD1. This CDR3 is built from 15 residues. Trimming took 1 base from V and 3 from J; bases not matched to a gene: 2. The germline V gene encodes CDR1 MNHEY and CDR2 SMNVEV (reference sequence). As DNA, the CDR3 is TGTGCCAGCAGTTTATGGGGACAGTCTAATGAAAAACTGTTTTTT. Amino acids: CASSLWGQSNEKLFF.

J is TRBJ1-1 and V is TRBV2; 9 bases agree with TRBD1. The CDR3 runs to 14 residues. Germline V gene lookup returns CDR1 SNHLY and CDR2 FYNNEI. The junction had 8 bases not matched to a gene; V was cut back by 6 bases and J by 6 bases. CDR3 in DNA: TGTGCCAGCAGCGTGGACAGGGGCGCCGCTGAAGCTTTCTTT. Residues: CASSVDRGAAEAFF.

Comment on this clonotype: An end of the junction does not agree with germline; a read error may underlie this. This chain uses TRBV4-1 with TRBJ1-3; D gene uncertain. Germline V gene lookup returns CDR1 MGHRA and CDR2 YSYEKL. The CDR3 runs 17 residues. The CDR3 DNA is TGCGCCAGCAGCCAAGAAATCGAGTACCTCTCTGGAAACACCACATATTTT. Translation gives CASSQEIEYLSGNTTYF.

The chain links TRBV15 to TRBJ1-3; D is undetermined. CDR1 is LNHNV and CDR2 is YYDKDF in the germline V gene (reference sequence). V was cut by 0 bases and J by 2 bases, with 8 bases left in between. The CDR3 totals 15 residues. The CDR3 DNA sequence: TGTGCCACCAGCAGAGATTTTGGGGCTGGAAACACCATATATTTT. This codes for CATSRDFGAGNTIYF.

V is TRBV19 and J is TRBJ1-2; D call uncertain. Trimming shortened V by 5 bases and J by 2 bases, and 6 bases separated the two germline ends. The length of the CDR3 is 12 residues. Germline CDR1 and CDR2: LNHDA and SQIVND (reference sequence). The CDR3 region is CASSGLNYGYTF. CDR3 DNA: TGTGCCAGTAGTGGGTTAAACTATGGCTACACCTTC.

Many counts were recorded for this clonotype. The chain is built from TRBV14 and TRBJ2-1; no reliable D call. V dropped 2 bases and J dropped 6 bases, with 8 bases sitting between them. The length of the CDR3 is 13 residues. Per germline, CDR1 SGHDN and CDR2 FVKESK. CDR3 loop: CASSQRIPNEQFF. Here the CDR3 DNA reads TGTGCCAGCAGCCAACGAATCCCCAATGAGCAGTTCTTC. The whole variable domain, filled in from reference TRBV14 and TRBJ2-1, reads EAGVTQFPSHSVIEKGQTVTLRCDPISGHDNLYWYRRVMGKEIKFLLHFVKESKQDESGMPNNRFLAERTGGTYSTLKVQPAELEDSGVYFCASSQRIPNEQFFGPGTRLTVL.

The J gene is TRBJ2-7, the V gene TRBV20-1; D possibly corresponds to TRBD2 (6 bases). With 3 bases removed from V and 4 bases from J, the gap between germline ends came to 16 bases. The germline V gene encodes CDR1 DFQATT and CDR2 SNEGSKA (reference sequence). This CDR3 has 14 residues. CDR3 loop: CSAREGGYGYEQYF. CDR3 sequence (DNA): TGCAGTGCTAGGGAGGGAGGCTACGGTTACGAGCAGTACTTC.

Turning to this clonotype: A read error is possible here, since a much larger clone lies one base away. The chain has TRBV12-5 and TRBJ1-2; no definite D call. Germline CDR1 is LGHNT and CDR2 is FRNRAP. The CDR3 consists of 12 residues. The CDR3 DNA reads as TGTGCTAGTGGTTTGAGCCTCGGTGGCTGCACCTTC. Its protein product is CASGLSLGGCTF. Together with reference TRBV12-5 and TRBJ1-2, the CDR3 gives the full variable domain: DARVTQTPRHKVTEMGQEVTMRCQPILGHNTVFWYRQTMMQGLELLAYFRNRAPLDDSGMPKDRFSAEMPDATLATLKIQPSEPRDSAVYFCASGLSLGGCTFGSGTRLTVV.

This clonotype was observed a few times. The CDR3 loop reads CASSPARRTGEETQYF. The CDR3 nucleotides read TGTGCCAGCAGTCCCGCCCGTAGGACAGGGGAGGAGACCCAGTACTTC. The J gene is TRBJ2-5, the V gene TRBV2; TRBD1 aligns across 9 bases. J lost 5 bases, V lost 5 bases, and 12 bases had no gene match. The germline gives CDR1 SNHLY, CDR2 FYNNEI. CDR3 length equals 16 residues.

This clonotype has ten or more counts. The chain employs TRBV5-6 and TRBJ1-5; D uncertain. Germline CDR1 reads SGHDT; CDR2 reads YYEEEE. Trimming stripped 0 bases from V and 7 bases from J, with 11 bases between. This CDR3 contains 14 residues. The CDR3 DNA sequence: TGTGCCAGCAGCTTGGGAGGGTACCGCCAGCCCCAGCATTTT. This translates into CASSLGGYRQPQHF.

This clonotype was found once. V usage is TRBV6-5 and J usage is TRBJ2-7; the D is unclear. The CDR3 totals 16 residues. V lost 11 bases and J 0 bases, leaving 23 bases between the germline ends. From germline, CDR1 is MNHEY and CDR2 SVGAGI. The CDR3 bases are TGTGCCGGCCGTTACCCGGGTGGCCAGGTCTCCTACGAGCAGTACTTC. It encodes CAGRYPGGQVSYEQYF.

V gene TRBV25-1 combines with J gene TRBJ1-5; 7 positions match TRBD1. The CDR3 loop spans 16 amino acids. The trim removed 4 bases at V and 3 bases at J, leaving 9 bases unmatched. Germline assignment: CDR1 MGHDK and CDR2 SYGVNS. For the CDR3, the DNA is TGTGCCAGCAGTGGGGGGGGCAGGGGGATCAATCAGCCCCAGCATTTT. Its translation: CASSGGGRGINQPQHF.

Comment on this clonotype: This clone may be a read error of a much larger clone one base away. As the CDR3 is not closed by the conserved phenylalanine or tryptophan, this likely results from a read error. The chain uses TRBV5-6 and TRBJ2-2, with unresolved D. Trimming removed 4 bases from V and 4 bases from J, with 8 bases in between. There are 13 residues in the CDR3. The germline V gene encodes CDR1 SGHDT and CDR2 YYEEEE. The CDR3 DNA reads TGTGCCAGCAGCCCCCATCTCACCGGGGAGCTGTTTTCT. Its translation is CASSPHLTGELFS.

The chain carries TRBV5-5 and TRBJ1-1; 7 bases align to TRBD1. Germline lookup yields CDR1 SGHKS and CDR2 YYEKEE (reference sequence). V lost 4 bases and J lost 6; bases outside the gene matches: 9. The CDR3 has 14 residues. In nucleotides, the CDR3 is TGTGCCAGCAGCAGTAGTGACAGGGCCCCTGAAGCTTTCTTT. This translates into CASSSSDRAPEAFF.

This clonotype was detected ten times or more. V usage is TRBV4-3 and J usage is TRBJ1-5; no reliable D call. Germline CDR1 and CDR2: LGHNA and YSLEER. The length of the CDR3 is 13 residues. Trimming took off 0 bases at V and 8 bases at J, with 8 bases between the two ends. CDR3 in DNA: TGCGCCAGCAGCCAAGATGGGGAAGAGCCCCAGCATTTT. This codes for CASSQDGEEPQHF.

This clonotype appeared many times. The V gene is TRBV4-3, the J gene TRBJ1-6; 9 bases agree with TRBD1. Trimming cost V 0 bases and J 3 bases; bases outside gene matches: 6. This CDR3 has 18 amino acids. Germline-derived CDR1 and CDR2 are LGHNA and YSLEER. The CDR3 is CASSQDRDREFYNSPLHF. CDR3 DNA: TGCGCCAGCAGCCAAGATCGGGACAGGGAGTTCTATAATTCACCCCTCCACTTT.